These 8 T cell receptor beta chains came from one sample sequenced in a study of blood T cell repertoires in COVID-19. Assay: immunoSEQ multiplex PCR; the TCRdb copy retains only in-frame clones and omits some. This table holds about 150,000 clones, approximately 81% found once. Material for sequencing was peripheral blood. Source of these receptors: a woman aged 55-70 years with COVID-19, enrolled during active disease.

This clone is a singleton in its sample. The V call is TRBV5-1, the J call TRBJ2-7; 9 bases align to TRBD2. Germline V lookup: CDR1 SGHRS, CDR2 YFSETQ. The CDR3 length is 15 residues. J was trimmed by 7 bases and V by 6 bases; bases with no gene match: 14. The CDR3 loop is CASTLGVAGVGEQYF. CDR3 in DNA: TGCGCCAGCACCCTGGGAGTAGCGGGAGTGGGGGAGCAGTACTTC.

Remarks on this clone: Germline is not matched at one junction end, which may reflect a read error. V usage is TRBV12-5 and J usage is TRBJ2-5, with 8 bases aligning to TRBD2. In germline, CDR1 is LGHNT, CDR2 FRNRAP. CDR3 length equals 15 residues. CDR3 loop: CASGSEPSGSETQYF. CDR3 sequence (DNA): TGTGCTAGCGGTTCCGAACCCAGCGGGAGCGAGACCCAGTACTTC.

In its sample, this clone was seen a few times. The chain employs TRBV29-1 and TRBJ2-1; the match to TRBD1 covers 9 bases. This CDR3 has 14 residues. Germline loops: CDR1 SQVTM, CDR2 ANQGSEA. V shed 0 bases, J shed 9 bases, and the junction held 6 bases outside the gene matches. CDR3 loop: CSVEEQGAYPEQFF. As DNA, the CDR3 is TGCAGCGTTGAAGAACAGGGGGCATATCCTGAGCAGTTCTTC.

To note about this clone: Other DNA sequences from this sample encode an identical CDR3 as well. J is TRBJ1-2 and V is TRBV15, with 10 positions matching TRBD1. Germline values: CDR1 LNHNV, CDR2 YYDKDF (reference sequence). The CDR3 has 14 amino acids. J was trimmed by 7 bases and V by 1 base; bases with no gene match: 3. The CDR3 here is CATSRAGTGVGYTF. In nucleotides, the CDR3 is TGTGCCACCAGCAGAGCCGGGACAGGGGTTGGCTACACCTTC. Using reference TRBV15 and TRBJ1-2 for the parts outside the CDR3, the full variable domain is DAMVIQNPRYQVTQFGKPVTLSCSQTLNHNVMYWYQQKSSQAPKLLFHYYDKDFNNEADTPDNFQSRRPNTSFCFLDIRSPGLGDTAMYLCATSRAGTGVGYTFGSGTRLTVV.

For the CDR3, the DNA is TGTGCCTGGAGTGCGACAGGGTTCAGCAATCAGCCCCAGCATTTT. This gives the protein CAWSATGFSNQPQHF. This sequence joins TRBV30 and TRBJ1-5, with 7 bases aligning to TRBD1. This CDR3 has 15 amino acids. Unmatched junction bases numbered 4, after V lost 1 base and J lost 1 base. CDR1 is GTSNPN and CDR2 is SVGIG in the germline V gene (reference sequence).

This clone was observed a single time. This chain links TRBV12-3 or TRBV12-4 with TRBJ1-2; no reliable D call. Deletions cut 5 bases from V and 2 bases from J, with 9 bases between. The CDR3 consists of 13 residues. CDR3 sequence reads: CASSPTRNYGYTF. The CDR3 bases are TGTGCCAGCAGTCCTACGAGAAACTATGGCTACACCTTC.

This chain's CDR3 is CASSQEIGRGQSQPQHF. The CDR3 DNA reads as TGCGCCAGCAGCCAAGAAATCGGCAGGGGGCAGAGTCAGCCCCAGCATTTT. This chain connects TRBV4-1 to TRBJ1-5, with 8 bases matching TRBD1. After removal of 0 bases from V and 6 bases from J, the junction contained 10 bases not matched to a gene. CDR3 length equals 17 residues. Looked up from germline, CDR1 is MGHRA and CDR2 is YSYEKL.

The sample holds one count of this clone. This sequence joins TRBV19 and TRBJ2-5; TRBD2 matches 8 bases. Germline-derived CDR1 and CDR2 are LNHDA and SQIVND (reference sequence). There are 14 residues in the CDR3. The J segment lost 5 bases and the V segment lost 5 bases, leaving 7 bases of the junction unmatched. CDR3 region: CASSLGTGGETQYF. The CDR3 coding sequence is TGTGCCAGTAGTCTAGGGACGGGAGGGGAGACCCAGTACTTC.